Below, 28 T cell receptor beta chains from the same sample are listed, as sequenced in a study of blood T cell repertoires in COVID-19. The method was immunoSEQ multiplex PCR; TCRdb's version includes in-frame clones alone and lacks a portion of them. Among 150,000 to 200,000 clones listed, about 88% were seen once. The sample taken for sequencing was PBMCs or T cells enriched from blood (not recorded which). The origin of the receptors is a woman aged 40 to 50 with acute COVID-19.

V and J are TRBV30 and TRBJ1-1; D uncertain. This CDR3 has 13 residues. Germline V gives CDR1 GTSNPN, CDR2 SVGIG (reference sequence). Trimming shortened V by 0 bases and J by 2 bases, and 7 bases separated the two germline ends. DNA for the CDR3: TGTGCCTGGAGTGTACACAGTAACACTGAAGCTTTCTTT. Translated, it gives CAWSVHSNTEAFF.

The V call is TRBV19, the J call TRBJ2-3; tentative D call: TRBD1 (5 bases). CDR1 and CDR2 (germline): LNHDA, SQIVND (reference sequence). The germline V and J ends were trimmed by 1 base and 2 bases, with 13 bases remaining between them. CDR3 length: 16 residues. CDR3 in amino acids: CASSIGGVGPTDTQYF. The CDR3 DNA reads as TGTGCCAGTAGTATAGGGGGTGTGGGGCCCACAGATACGCAGTATTTT. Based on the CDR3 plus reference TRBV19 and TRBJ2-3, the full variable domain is DGGITQSPKYLFRKEGQNVTLSCEQNLNHDAMYWYRQDPGQGLRLIYYSQIVNDFQKGDIAEGYSVSREKKESFPLTVTSAQKNPTAFYLCASSIGGVGPTDTQYFGPGTRLTVL.

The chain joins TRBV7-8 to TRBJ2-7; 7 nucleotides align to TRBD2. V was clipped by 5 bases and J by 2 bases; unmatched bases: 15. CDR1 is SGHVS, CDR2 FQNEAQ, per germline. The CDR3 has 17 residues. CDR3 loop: CASSRLPSSGGAYEQYF. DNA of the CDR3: TGTGCCAGCAGCCGACTCCCTTCTAGCGGAGGGGCCTACGAGCAGTACTTC.

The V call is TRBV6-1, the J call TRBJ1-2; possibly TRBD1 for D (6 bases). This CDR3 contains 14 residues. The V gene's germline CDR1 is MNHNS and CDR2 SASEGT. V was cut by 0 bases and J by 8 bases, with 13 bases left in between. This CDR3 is CASSEAYTGRGYTF. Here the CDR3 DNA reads TGTGCCAGCAGTGAAGCTTACACAGGGAGAGGCTACACCTTC.

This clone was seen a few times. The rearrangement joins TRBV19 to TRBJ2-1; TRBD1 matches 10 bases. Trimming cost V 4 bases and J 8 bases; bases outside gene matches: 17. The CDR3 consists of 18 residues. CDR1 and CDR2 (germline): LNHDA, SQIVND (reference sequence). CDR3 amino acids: CASSTEYPDRGRLHEQFF. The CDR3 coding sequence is TGTGCCAGTAGTACCGAATACCCAGACAGGGGGCGCCTCCATGAGCAGTTCTTC. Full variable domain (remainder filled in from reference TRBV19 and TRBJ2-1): DGGITQSPKYLFRKEGQNVTLSCEQNLNHDAMYWYRQDPGQGLRLIYYSQIVNDFQKGDIAEGYSVSREKKESFPLTVTSAQKNPTAFYLCASSTEYPDRGRLHEQFFGPGTRLTVL.

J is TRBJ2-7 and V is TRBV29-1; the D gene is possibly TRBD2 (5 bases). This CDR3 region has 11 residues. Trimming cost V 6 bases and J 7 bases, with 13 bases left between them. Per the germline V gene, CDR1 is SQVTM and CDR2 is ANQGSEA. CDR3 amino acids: CSVGRSGEQYF. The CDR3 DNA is TGCAGCGTAGGGCGCTCGGGGGAGCAGTACTTC.

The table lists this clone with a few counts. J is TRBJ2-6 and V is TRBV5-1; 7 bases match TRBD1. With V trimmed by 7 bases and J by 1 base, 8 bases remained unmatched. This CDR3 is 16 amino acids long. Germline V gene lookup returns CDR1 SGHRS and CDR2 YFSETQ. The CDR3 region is CASGETGSSGANVLTF. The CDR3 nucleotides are TGCGCCAGCGGGGAGACAGGGAGTTCTGGGGCCAACGTCCTGACTTTC.

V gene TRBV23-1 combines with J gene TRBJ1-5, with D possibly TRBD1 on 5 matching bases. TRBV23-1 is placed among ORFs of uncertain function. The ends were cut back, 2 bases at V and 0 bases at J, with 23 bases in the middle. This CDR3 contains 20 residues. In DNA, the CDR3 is TGCGCCAGCAGTCAAGGAAAACAGGAACTTGGTCCAAATAGCAATCAGCCCCAGCATTTT. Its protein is CASSQGKQELGPNSNQPQHF.

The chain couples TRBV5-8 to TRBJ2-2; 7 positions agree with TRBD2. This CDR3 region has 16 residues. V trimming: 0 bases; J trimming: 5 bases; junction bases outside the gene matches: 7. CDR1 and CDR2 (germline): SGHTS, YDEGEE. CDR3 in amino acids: CASSLAAGVGTGELFF. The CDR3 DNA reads TGTGCCAGCAGCTTGGCGGCGGGAGTAGGTACCGGGGAGCTGTTTTTT.

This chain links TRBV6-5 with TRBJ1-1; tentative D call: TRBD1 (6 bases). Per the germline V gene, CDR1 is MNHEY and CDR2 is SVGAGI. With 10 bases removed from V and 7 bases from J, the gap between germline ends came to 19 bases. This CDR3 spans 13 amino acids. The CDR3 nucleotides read TGTGCCACGACAGGTGTCCCTAAACTTGAAGCTTTCTTT. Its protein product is CATTGVPKLEAFF.

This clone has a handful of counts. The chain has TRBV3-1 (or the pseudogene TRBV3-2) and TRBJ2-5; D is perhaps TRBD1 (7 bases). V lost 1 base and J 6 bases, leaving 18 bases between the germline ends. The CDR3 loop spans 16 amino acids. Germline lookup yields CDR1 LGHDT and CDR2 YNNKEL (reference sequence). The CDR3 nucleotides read TGTGCCAGCAGCCAAGTTGCCAGGGGGGCCAAACAGACCCAGTACTTC. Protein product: CASSQVARGAKQTQYF.

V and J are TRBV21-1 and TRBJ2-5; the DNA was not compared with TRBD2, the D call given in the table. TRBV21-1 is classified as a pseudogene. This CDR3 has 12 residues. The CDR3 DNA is TGTGCCAGCAGGAGATACCAAGAGACCCAGTACTTC. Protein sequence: CASRRYQETQYF.

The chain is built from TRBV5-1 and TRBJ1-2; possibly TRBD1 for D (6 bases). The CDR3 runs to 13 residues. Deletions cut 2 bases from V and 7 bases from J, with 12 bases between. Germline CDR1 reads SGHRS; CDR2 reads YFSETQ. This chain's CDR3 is CASSLQGDRGYTF. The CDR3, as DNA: TGCGCCAGCAGCTTACAGGGTGATCGTGGCTACACCTTC. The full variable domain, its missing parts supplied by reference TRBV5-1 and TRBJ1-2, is KAGVTQTPRYLIKTRGQQVTLSCSPISGHRSVSWYQQTPGQGLQFLFEYFSETQRNKGNFPGRFSGRQFSNSRSEMNVSTLELGDSALYLCASSLQGDRGYTFGSGTRLTVV.

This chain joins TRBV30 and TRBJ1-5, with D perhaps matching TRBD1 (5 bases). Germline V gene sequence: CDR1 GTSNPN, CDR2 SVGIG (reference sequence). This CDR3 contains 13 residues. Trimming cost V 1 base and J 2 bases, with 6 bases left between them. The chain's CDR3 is CAWSARGNQPQHF. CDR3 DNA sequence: TGTGCCTGGAGTGCCAGGGGCAATCAGCCCCAGCATTTT.

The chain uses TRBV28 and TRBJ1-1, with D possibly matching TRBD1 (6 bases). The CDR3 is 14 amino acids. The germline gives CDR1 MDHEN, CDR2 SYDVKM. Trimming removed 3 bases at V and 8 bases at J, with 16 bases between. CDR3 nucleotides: TGTGCCAGCAGTTTGATAGGGGGATCGAAGGAAGCTTTCTTT. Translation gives CASSLIGGSKEAFF.

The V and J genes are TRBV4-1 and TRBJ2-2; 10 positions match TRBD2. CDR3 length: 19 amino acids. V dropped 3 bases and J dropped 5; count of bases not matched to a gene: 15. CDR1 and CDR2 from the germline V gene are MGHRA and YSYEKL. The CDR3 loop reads CASSHPSGQRGGPTGELFF. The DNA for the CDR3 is TGCGCCAGCAGCCATCCTTCGGGCCAGCGGGGGGGCCCTACCGGGGAGCTGTTTTTT.

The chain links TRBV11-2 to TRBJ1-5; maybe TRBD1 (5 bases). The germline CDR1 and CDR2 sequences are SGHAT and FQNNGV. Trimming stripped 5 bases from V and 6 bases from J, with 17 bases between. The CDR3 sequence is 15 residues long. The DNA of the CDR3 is TGTGCCAGCAGCCCCAATGGGGGGGTCGGTCAGCCCCAGCATTTT. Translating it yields CASSPNGGVGQPQHF.

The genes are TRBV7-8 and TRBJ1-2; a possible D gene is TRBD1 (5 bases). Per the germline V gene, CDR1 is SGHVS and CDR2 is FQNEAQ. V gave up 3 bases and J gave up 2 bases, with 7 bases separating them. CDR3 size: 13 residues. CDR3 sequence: CASSLDKNYGYTF. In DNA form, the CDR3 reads TGTGCCAGCAGCTTGGACAAGAACTATGGCTACACCTTC. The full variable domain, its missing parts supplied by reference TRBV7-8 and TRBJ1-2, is GAGVSQSPRYKVAKRGQDVALRCDPISGHVSLFWYQQALGQGPEFLTYFQNEAQLDKSGLPSDRFFAERPEGSVSTLKIQRTQQEDSAVYLCASSLDKNYGYTFGSGTRLTVV.

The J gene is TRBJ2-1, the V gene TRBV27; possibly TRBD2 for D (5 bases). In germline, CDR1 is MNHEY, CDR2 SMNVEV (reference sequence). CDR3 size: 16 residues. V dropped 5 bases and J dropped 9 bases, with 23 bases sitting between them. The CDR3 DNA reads TGTGCCAGCAGTGGCCAGCCTACCCCTCGGACTCCTGAGCAGTTCTTC. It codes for CASSGQPTPRTPEQFF.

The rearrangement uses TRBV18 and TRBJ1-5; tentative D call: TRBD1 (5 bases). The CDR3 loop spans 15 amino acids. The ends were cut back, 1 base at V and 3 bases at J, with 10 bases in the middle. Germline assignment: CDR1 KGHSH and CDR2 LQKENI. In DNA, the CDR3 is TGTGCCAGCTCACCACAAGGACATAACAATCAGCCCCAGCATTTT. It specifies CASSPQGHNNQPQHF. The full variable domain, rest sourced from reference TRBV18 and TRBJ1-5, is NAGVMQNPRHLVRRRGQEARLRCSPMKGHSHVYWYRQLPEEGLKFMVYLQKENIIDESGMPKERFSAEFPKEGPSILRIQQVVRGDSAAYFCASSPQGHNNQPQHFGDGTRLSIL.

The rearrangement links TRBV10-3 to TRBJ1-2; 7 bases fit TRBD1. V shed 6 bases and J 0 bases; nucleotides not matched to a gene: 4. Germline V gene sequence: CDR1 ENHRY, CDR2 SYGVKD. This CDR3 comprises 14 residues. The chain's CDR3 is CAISVRGANYGYTF. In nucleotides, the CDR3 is TGTGCCATCAGCGTCAGGGGGGCTAACTATGGCTACACCTTC.

The chain's CDR3 is CASSQVYARSYEQYF. The CDR3 DNA reads as TGTGCCAGCAGCCAAGTATATGCTAGAAGCTACGAGCAGTACTTC. V is TRBV3-1 (or the pseudogene TRBV3-2) and J is TRBJ2-7; D ambiguous. V lost 1 base and J 3 bases, leaving 13 bases between the germline ends. The germline CDR1 and CDR2 sequences are LGHDT and YNNKEL (reference sequence). This CDR3 region has 15 residues.

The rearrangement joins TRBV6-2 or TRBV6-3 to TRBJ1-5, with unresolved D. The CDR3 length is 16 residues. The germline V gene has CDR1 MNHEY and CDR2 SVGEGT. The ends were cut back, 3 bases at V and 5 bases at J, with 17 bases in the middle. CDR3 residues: CASSYPPSGVDQPQHF. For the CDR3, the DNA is TGTGCCAGCAGTTATCCGCCATCCGGGGTAGATCAGCCCCAGCATTTT.

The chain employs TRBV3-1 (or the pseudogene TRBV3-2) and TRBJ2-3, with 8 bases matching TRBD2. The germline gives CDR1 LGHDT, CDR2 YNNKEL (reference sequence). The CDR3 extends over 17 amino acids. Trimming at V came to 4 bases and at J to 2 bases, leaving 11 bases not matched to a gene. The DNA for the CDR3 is TGTGCCAGCAGCCGTCTAGGGAGCGGGGGAACCACAGATACGCAGTATTTT. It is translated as CASSRLGSGGTTDTQYF.

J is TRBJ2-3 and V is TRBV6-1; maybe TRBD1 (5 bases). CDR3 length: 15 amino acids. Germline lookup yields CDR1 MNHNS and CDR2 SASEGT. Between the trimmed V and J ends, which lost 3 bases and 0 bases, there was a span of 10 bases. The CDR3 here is CASSDWGQSTDTQYF. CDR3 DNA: TGTGCCAGCAGTGATTGGGGCCAAAGCACAGATACGCAGTATTTT.

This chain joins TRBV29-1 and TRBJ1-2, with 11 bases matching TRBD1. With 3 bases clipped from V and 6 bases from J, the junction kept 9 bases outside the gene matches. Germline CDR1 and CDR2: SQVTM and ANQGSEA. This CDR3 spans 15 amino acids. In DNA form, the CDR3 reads TGCAGCGTTGATTGGGGACAGGGGGTTGGGAATGGCTACACCTTC. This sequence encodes CSVDWGQGVGNGYTF.

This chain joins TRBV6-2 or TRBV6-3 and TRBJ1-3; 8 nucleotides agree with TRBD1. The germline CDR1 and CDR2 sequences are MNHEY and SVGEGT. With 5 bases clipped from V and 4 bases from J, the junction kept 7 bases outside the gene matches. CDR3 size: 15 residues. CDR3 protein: CASSHDRGSGNTIYF. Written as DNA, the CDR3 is TGTGCCAGCAGTCACGACAGGGGATCGGGAAACACCATATATTTT.

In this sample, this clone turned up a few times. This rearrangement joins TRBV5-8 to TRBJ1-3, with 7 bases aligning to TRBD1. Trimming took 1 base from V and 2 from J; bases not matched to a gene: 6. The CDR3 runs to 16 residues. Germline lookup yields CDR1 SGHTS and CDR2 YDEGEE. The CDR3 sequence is CASSLFLGGPGNTIYF. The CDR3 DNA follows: TGTGCCAGCAGCTTGTTTCTAGGGGGCCCTGGAAACACCATATATTTT.